A selection of T cell receptor beta chains follows, all from one sample in a study of cytomegalovirus exposure and HLA in healthy donors. The assay was immunoSEQ multiplex PCR, and TCRdb's table has in-frame clones only and misses some. The profile shows approximately 150,000 clones, 76% of them singletons. The sequenced sample consisted of PBMCs. The source is a woman between 40 and 55 years old in good health and CMV-seronegative. CDR3s include the opening cysteine and the closing phenylalanine or tryptophan. A D gene is named only where the DNA matches it firmly. Not every row has a clone size; where given, it reads once, few, many or a size class.

v_gene	j_gene	d_gene	abundance	CDR3aa	CDR3nt
TRBV27	TRBJ2-7	TRBD1	-	CASRPPGQGLSYEQYF	TGTGCCAGCAGGCCCCCGGGACAGGGTCTTTCCTACGAGCAGTACTTC
TRBV9	TRBJ1-5	-	-	CASSVETEGPQHF	TGTGCCAGCAGCGTAGAGACCGAGGGGCCCCAGCATTTT
TRBV9	TRBJ1-1	-	-	CASSVDWNTEAFF	TGTGCCAGCAGCGTGGACTGGAACACTGAAGCTTTCTTT
TRBV7-6	TRBJ2-5	TRBD2	-	CASSLGGLARTQYF	TGTGCCAGCAGCTTAGGGGGACTAGCGCGAACCCAGTACTTC
TRBV10-2	TRBJ2-2	TRBD2	once	CASRLAGSTGELFF	TGCGCCAGCAGACTAGCGGGCTCTACCGGGGAGCTGTTTTTT
TRBV5-4	TRBJ1-2	-	-	CASSSAKGQNYGYTF	TGTGCCAGCAGTTCGGCTAAAGGACAAAACTATGGCTACACCTTC
TRBV30	TRBJ2-5	TRBD2	-	CAWSDGLAEETQYF	TGTGCCTGGAGTGACGGACTAGCGGAAGAGACCCAGTACTTC
TRBV9	TRBJ1-2	-	once	CASSVTGNYGYTF	TGTGCCAGCAGCGTAACGGGGAACTATGGCTACACCTTC
TRBV11-1	TRBJ2-7	TRBD2	-	CASSSRTSGYTYEQYF	TGTGCCAGCAGCTCAAGGACTAGCGGGTATACCTACGAGCAGTACTTC
TRBV28	TRBJ1-1	-	-	CASSFGDGYFTEAFF	TGTGCCAGCAGTTTTGGAGACGGATATTTCACTGAAGCTTTCTTT
TRBV11-2	TRBJ2-7	-	-	CASSTYRGQFHEQYF	TGTGCCAGCAGTACCTATCGCGGACAGTTCCACGAGCAGTACTTC
TRBV30	TRBJ1-5	-	-	CAWSVQENQPQHF	TGTGCCTGGAGTGTACAGGAAAATCAGCCCCAGCATTTT
TRBV27	TRBJ2-1	TRBD1	once	CASSLDRGAYNEQFF	TGTGCCAGCAGTTTAGACAGGGGCGCCTACAATGAGCAGTTCTTC
TRBV6-5	TRBJ1-3	-	few	CASRGGAGNTIYF	TGTGCCAGCAGAGGGGGAGCGGGAAACACCATATATTTT
TRBV2	TRBJ2-7	-	once	CASSTGYEQYF	TGTGCCAGCAGTACAGGGTACGAGCAGTACTTC
TRBV7-2	TRBJ2-3	TRBD2	-	CASLPRRLAGDDTQYF	TGTGCCAGCTTACCAAGGCGACTAGCGGGAGACGATACGCAGTATTTT
TRBV10-3	TRBJ2-7	TRBD1	-	CAISEGQGRYEQYF	TGTGCCATCAGTGAAGGACAGGGCCGCTACGAGCAGTACTTC
TRBV5-1	TRBJ1-4	-	-	CASSPVSLANEKLFF	TGCGCCAGCAGCCCCGTGAGTCTCGCTAATGAAAAACTGTTTTTT
TRBV7-6	TRBJ2-1	TRBD2	-	CASSRNSGGLSYNEQFF	TGTGCCAGCAGCCGAAACAGCGGGGGGCTCTCCTACAATGAGCAGTTCTTC
TRBV19	TRBJ1-1	-	-	CASSPAGDTEAFF	TGTGCCAGTAGCCCCGCAGGGGACACTGAAGCTTTCTTT
TRBV11-3	TRBJ1-2	-	-	CASSPGGGYTF	TGTGCCAGCAGCCCTGGCGGGGGCTACACCTTC
TRBV7-8	TRBJ2-7	-	few	CASSLVARSYEQYF	TGTGCCAGCAGCTTAGTGGCCAGATCCTACGAGCAGTACTTC
TRBV27	TRBJ2-7	-	-	CASSLSPLGSHSYEQYF	TGTGCCAGCAGTTTATCGCCCCTAGGGAGTCACTCCTACGAGCAGTACTTC
TRBV5-1	TRBJ2-3	TRBD2	-	CASSLYGGDSDTQYF	TGCGCCAGCAGCTTGTACGGGGGGGATTCAGATACGCAGTATTTT
TRBV6-4	TRBJ2-2	-	few	CASSDSNSAGELFF	TGTGCCAGCAGTGACTCGAACTCCGCCGGGGAGCTGTTTTTT
TRBV9	TRBJ1-2	-	-	CASSARYGYTF	TGTGCCAGCAGCGCCAGATATGGCTACACCTTC
TRBV27	TRBJ1-2	-	few	CASSFSNRFIGYTF	TGTGCCAGCAGTTTCTCGAACAGGTTTATTGGCTACACCTTC
TRBV7-6	TRBJ1-4	-	few	CASSPRQLNEKLFF	TGTGCCAGCAGTCCTCGACAGCTGAATGAAAAACTGTTTTTT
TRBV5-3	TRBJ1-5	TRBD1	-	CARSSDRGTYNQPQHF	TGTGCCAGAAGCTCAGACAGGGGGACCTATAATCAGCCCCAGCATTTT
TRBV7-9	TRBJ2-1	-	-	CSSSPPRSFGVIEQFF	TGTTCCAGCAGCCCCCCCCGCTCATTCGGGGTGATTGAGCAGTTCTTC
TRBV6-5	TRBJ2-3	-	few	CASSYSRIPDTQYF	TGTGCCAGCAGTTACTCGCGGATCCCAGATACGCAGTATTTT
TRBV15	TRBJ2-4	TRBD2	-	CATSPPAGGPNIQYF	TGTGCCACCAGCCCACCGGCGGGAGGGCCGAACATTCAGTACTTC
TRBV10-2	TRBJ2-5	-	-	CASLKGGPSETQYF	TGCGCCAGCCTGAAGGGGGGGCCCTCGGAGACCCAGTACTTC
TRBV2	TRBJ1-5	-	-	CASSEAEDEDSYYQPQHF	TGTGCCAGCAGTGAAGCCGAGGATGAGGACAGTTATTATCAGCCCCAGCATTTT
TRBV7-7	TRBJ1-4	TRBD1	-	CASSSTTGINEKLFF	TGTGCCAGCAGCTCGACGACAGGGATTAATGAAAAACTGTTTTTT
TRBV18	TRBJ2-1	-	-	CASSPKTGGPHEQFF	TGTGCCAGCTCACCCAAAACCGGAGGGCCCCATGAGCAGTTCTTC
TRBV27	TRBJ2-3	TRBD1	-	CASSLLGDRGQDTQYF	TGTGCCAGCAGTTTATTGGGGGACAGGGGGCAAGATACGCAGTATTTT
TRBV4-1	TRBJ2-1	TRBD2	-	CASSQGSSGYNEQFF	TGCGCCAGCAGCCAAGGGTCTAGCGGATACAATGAGCAGTTCTTC
TRBV5-1	TRBJ2-7	-	-	CASRHNRDEQYF	TGCGCCAGCAGACACAACAGGGACGAGCAGTACTTC
TRBV18	TRBJ2-3	TRBD2	-	CASSPGTSGTDTQYF	TGTGCCAGCTCACCCGGGACTAGCGGGACAGATACGCAGTATTTT
TRBV25-1	TRBJ1-2	-	-	CASSRERGYTF	TGTGCCAGCAGTCGGGAGCGTGGCTACACCTTC
TRBV4-2	TRBJ1-2	TRBD1	-	CASRQTGGTGDYGYTF	TGTGCCAGCAGACAGACAGGGGGCACGGGCGACTATGGCTACACCTTC
TRBV28	TRBJ1-2	TRBD1	-	CASRIRDRLYGYTF	TGTGCCAGCAGGATACGGGACAGACTCTATGGCTACACCTTC
TRBV5-4	TRBJ1-2	-	-	CASSPGGGRQPYGYTF	TGTGCCAGCAGCCCCGGGGGGGGGAGGCAACCCTATGGCTACACCTTC
TRBV11-2	TRBJ2-1	TRBD2	-	CASTPPGTSGSSHNEQFF	TGTGCCAGCACCCCACCGGGGACTAGCGGGAGTTCCCACAATGAGCAGTTCTTC
TRBV7-9	TRBJ1-1	-	-	CASSFDSLPEAFF	TGTGCCAGCAGCTTCGACAGTTTACCTGAAGCTTTCTTT
TRBV14	TRBJ1-1	TRBD1	few	CASSPTDRGWTEAFF	TGTGCCAGCAGCCCTACGGACAGGGGTTGGACTGAAGCTTTCTTT
TRBV20-1	TRBJ2-3	-	-	CSVLRTDTQYF	TGCAGTGTTCTTCGCACAGATACGCAGTATTTT
TRBV2	TRBJ1-5	-	-	CASMEDGLEPQHF	TGTGCCAGCATGGAGGACGGTCTAGAGCCCCAGCATTTT